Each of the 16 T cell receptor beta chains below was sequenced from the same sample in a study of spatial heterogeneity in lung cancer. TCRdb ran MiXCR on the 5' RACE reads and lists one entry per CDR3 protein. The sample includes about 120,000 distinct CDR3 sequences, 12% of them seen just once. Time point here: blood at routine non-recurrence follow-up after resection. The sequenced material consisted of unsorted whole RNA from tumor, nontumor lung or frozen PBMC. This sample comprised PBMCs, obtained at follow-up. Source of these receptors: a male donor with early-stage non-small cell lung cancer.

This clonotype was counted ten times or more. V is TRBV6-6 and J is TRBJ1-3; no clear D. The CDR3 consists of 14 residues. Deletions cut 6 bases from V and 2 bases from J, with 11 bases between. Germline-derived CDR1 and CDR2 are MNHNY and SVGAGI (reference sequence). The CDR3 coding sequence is TGTGCCAGCAGATCCACGACTACTGGAAACACCATATATTTT. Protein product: CASRSTTTGNTIYF.

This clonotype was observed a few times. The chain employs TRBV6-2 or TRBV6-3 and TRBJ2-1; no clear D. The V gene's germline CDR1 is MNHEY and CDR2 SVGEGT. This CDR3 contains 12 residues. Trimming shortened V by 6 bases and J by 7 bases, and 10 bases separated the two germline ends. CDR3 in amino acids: CASSLTRNEQFF. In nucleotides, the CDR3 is TGTGCCAGCAGCCTTACACGGAATGAGCAGTTCTTC.

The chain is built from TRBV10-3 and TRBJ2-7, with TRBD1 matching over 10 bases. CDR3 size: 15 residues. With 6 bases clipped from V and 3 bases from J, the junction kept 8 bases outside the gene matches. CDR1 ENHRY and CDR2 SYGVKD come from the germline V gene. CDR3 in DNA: TGTGCCATCAGAGCCGGGACAGGGGACTTCTACGAGCAGTACTTC. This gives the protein CAIRAGTGDFYEQYF.

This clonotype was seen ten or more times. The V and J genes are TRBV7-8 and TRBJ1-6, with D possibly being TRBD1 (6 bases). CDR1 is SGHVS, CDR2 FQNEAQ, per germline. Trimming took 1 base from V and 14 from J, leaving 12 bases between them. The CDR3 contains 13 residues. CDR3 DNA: TGTGCCAGCAGCTTAGAGAGGGGGGCAACCCTCCACTTT. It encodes CASSLERGATLHF.

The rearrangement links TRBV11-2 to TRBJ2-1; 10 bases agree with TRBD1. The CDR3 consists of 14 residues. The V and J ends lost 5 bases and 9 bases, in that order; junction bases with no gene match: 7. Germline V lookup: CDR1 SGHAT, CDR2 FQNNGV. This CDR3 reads CASSATRDRGEQFF. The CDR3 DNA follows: TGTGCCAGCAGCGCAACCCGGGACAGGGGTGAGCAGTTCTTC. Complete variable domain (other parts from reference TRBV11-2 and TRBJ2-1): EAGVAQSPRYKIIEKRQSVAFWCNPISGHATLYWYQQILGQGPKLLIQFQNNGVVDDSQLPKDRFSAERLKGVDSTLKIQPAKLEDSAVYLCASSATRDRGEQFFGPGTRLTVL.

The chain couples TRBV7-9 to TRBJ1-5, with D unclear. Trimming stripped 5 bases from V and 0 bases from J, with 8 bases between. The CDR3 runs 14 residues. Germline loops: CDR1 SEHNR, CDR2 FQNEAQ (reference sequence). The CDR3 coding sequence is TGTGCCAGCAGCAACGCACGTAGCAATCAGCCCCAGCATTTT. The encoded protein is CASSNARSNQPQHF.

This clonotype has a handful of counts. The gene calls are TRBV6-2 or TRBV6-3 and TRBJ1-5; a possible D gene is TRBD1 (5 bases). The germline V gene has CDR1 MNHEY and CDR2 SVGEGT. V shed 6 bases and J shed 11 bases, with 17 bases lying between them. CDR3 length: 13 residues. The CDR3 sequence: CASSPGTYSAQHF. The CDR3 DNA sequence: TGTGCCAGCAGCCCCGGGACGTATTCGGCCCAGCATTTT.

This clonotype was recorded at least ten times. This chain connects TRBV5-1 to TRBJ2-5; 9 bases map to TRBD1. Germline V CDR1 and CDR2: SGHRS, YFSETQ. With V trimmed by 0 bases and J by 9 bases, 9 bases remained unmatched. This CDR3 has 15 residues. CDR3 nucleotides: TGCGCCAGCAGCTTGGAGGGACAGGGCTCTAGGGCCCAGTACTTC. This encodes CASSLEGQGSRAQYF.

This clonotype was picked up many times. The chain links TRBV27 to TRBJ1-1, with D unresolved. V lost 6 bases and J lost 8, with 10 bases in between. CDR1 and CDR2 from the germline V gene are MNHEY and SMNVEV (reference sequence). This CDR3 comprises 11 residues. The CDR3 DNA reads TGTGCCAGCAGGCGACGAGGGGAAGCTTTCTTT. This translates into CASRRRGEAFF.

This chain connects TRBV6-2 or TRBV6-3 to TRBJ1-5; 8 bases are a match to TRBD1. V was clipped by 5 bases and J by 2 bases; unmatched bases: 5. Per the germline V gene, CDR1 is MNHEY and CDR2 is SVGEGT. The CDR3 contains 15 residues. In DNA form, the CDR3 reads TGTGCCAGCAGTGGAACGGGACAGGGCAATCAGCCCCAGCATTTT. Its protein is CASSGTGQGNQPQHF.

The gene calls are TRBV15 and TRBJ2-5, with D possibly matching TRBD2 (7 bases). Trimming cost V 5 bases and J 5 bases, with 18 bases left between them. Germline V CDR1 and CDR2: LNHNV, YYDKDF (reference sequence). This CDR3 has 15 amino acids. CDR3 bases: TGTGCCACCAGCCAGAGGACGGGGGGCGGGGAGACCCAGTACTTC. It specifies CATSQRTGGGETQYF.

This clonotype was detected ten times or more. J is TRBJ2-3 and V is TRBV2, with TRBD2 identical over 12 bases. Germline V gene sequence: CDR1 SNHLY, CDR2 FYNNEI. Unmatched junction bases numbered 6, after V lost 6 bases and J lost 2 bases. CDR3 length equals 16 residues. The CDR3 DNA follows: TGTGCCAGCAGGGCAGGACTAGCGGGATTCACAGATACGCAGTATTTT. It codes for CASRAGLAGFTDTQYF. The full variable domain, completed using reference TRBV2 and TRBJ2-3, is EPEVTQTPSHQVTQMGQEVILRCVPISNHLYFYWYRQILGQKVEFLVSFYNNEISEKSEIFDDQFSVERPDGSNFTLKIRSTKLEDSAMYFCASRAGLAGFTDTQYFGPGTRLTVL.

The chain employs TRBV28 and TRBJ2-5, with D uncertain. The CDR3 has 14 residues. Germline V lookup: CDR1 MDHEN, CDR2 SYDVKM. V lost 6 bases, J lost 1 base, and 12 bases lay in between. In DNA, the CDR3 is TGTGCCAGCAGCCTAGGCAATTTCCAAGAGACCCAGTACTTC. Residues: CASSLGNFQETQYF.

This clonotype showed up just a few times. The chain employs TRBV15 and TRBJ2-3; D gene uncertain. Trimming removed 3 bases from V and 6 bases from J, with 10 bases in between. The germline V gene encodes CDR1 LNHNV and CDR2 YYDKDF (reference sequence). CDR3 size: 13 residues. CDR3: CATSSSPWDTQYF. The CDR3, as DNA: TGTGCCACCAGCAGCAGCCCCTGGGATACGCAGTATTTT. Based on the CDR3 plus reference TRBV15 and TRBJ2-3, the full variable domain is DAMVIQNPRYQVTQFGKPVTLSCSQTLNHNVMYWYQQKSSQAPKLLFHYYDKDFNNEADTPDNFQSRRPNTSFCFLDIRSPGLGDTAMYLCATSSSPWDTQYFGPGTRLTVL.

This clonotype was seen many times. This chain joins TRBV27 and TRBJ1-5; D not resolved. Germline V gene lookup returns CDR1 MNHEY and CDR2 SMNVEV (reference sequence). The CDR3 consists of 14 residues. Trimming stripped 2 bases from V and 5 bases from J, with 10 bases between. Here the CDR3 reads CASSLRHTDQPQHF. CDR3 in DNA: TGTGCCAGCAGTTTAAGGCACACCGATCAGCCCCAGCATTTT.

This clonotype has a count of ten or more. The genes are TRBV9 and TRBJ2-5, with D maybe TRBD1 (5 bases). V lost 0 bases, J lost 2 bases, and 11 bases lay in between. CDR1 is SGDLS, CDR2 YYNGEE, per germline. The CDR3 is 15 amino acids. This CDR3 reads CASSVAGSRQETQYF. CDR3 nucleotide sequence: TGTGCCAGCAGCGTAGCAGGGTCCCGACAAGAGACCCAGTACTTC. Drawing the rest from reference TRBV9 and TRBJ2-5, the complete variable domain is DSGVTQTPKHLITATGQRVTLRCSPRSGDLSVYWYQQSLDQGLQFLIQYYNGEERAKGNILERFSAQQFPDLHSELNLSSLELGDSALYFCASSVAGSRQETQYFGPGTRLLVL.